What follows are 8 T cell receptor beta chains derived from one specimen sequenced in a study of T cell repertoires in cytomegalovirus infection. No antigen has been identified for these receptors. TCRdb recomputed calls from the reads with MiXCR, one row per CDR3 protein. The table records a few hundred thousand distinct CDR3 sequences, 40% of them present only once. Sequencing was performed on cultured PBMCs, taken from culture after CMV antigen stimulation. The receptor set was obtained from a human donor in good health (CMV status not recorded). Some clones in this sample may be carry-over from other donors' samples.

The CDR3 region has the DNA TGTGCCAGAAGTTACCGCTTCGGATCCACGGGCGAGCAGTACTTC. It specifies CARSYRFGSTGEQYF. The rearrangement links TRBV6-1 to TRBJ2-7, with no clear D. Trimming removed 9 bases from V and 6 bases from J, with 24 bases in between. The CDR3 contains 15 residues. Per germline, CDR1 MNHNS and CDR2 SASEGT.

The chain carries TRBV19 and TRBJ1-5; D unresolved. The germline V gene has CDR1 LNHDA and CDR2 SQIVND (reference sequence). This CDR3 is built from 15 residues. The V gene lost 6 bases and the J gene lost 0 bases, with 12 bases spanning the gap. The CDR3 DNA reads TGTGCCAGTAGACCCCGGCGGAATAGCAATCAGCCCCAGCATTTT. Protein: CASRPRRNSNQPQHF.

The chain couples TRBV12-3 or TRBV12-4 to TRBJ1-2; TRBD1 matches 7 bases. After removal of 7 bases from V and 7 bases from J, the junction contained 6 bases not matched to a gene. CDR3 size: 12 residues. The CDR3 bases are TGTGCCAGCACCCCGGACAGGAGTGGCTACACCTTC. Its protein is CASTPDRSGYTF.

This clonotype was counted at least ten times. This chain links TRBV7-2 with TRBJ1-1, with 7 bases matching TRBD1. The CDR3 totals 12 residues. V lost 5 bases to trimming and J lost 7 bases; unmatched junction nucleotides: 4. Germline loops: CDR1 SGHTA, CDR2 FQGNSA. The CDR3 DNA follows: TGTGCCAGCAGCCCCGACAGGGTTGAAGCTTTCTTT. This gives the protein CASSPDRVEAFF.

This clonotype was seen repeatedly, ten times or more. This rearrangement joins TRBV7-2 to TRBJ1-4; D unclear. CDR3 length: 14 residues. CDR1 is SGHTA, CDR2 FQGNSA, per germline. Trimming took 6 bases from V and 6 from J, leaving 14 bases between them. The CDR3 DNA follows: TGTGCCAGCAGTCGGCACAGCCGAGATGAAAAACTGTTTTTT. Translation: CASSRHSRDEKLFF.

This chain links TRBV6-1 with TRBJ1-3, with D unclear. Germline V gene sequence: CDR1 MNHNS, CDR2 SASEGT. The CDR3 length is 13 residues. V lost 10 bases and J 0 bases, leaving 10 bases between the germline ends. CDR3 bases: TGTGCCACCTCGGTCAGCTCTGGAAACACCATATATTTT. Residues: CATSVSSGNTIYF.

This chain connects TRBV6-2 or TRBV6-3 to TRBJ1-1; D unresolved. Trimming took off 2 bases at V and 4 bases at J, with 14 bases between the two ends. The CDR3 is made up of 15 amino acids. CDR1 is MNHEY and CDR2 is SVGEGT in the germline V gene. DNA of the CDR3: TGTGCCAGCAGTTACCGATTCGTCGGAGGCACTGAAGCTTTCTTT. It specifies CASSYRFVGGTEAFF.

The rearrangement uses TRBV7-2 and TRBJ2-3; a possible D gene is TRBD1 (5 bases). This CDR3 contains 15 residues. Trimming left V 5 bases short and J 3 bases short, with 15 bases between. Per the germline V gene, CDR1 is SGHTA and CDR2 is FQGNSA. The CDR3 region is CASSPLGRATDTQYF. CDR3 nucleotide sequence: TGTGCCAGCAGCCCTCTGGGGCGTGCTACAGATACGCAGTATTTT. The complete variable domain, with remaining parts taken from reference TRBV7-2 and TRBJ2-3, reads GAGVSQSPSNKVTEKGKDVELRCDPISGHTALYWYRQSLGQGLEFLIYFQGNSAPDKSGLPSDRFSAERTGGSVSTLTIQRTQQEDSAVYLCASSPLGRATDTQYFGPGTRLTVL.